This T cell receptor beta chain was obtained from a study of regulatory T cells in long-lasting Graves disease. The study's findings and limits: Relative to new patients (roughly 970), persistent patients exhibited greater sharing of public clonotypes (2,741).

The sample's time point: newly diagnosed GD, antithyroid drugs for less than 3 months. From PBMCs, RNA was extracted and then used to make the TCR library. EDTA tubes held roughly 8.1 milliliters of peripheral blood from each patient. Trimming removed 8 bases from V and 1 base from J, with 20 bases in between. Germline lookup yields CDR1 MNHNS and CDR2 SASEGT. CDR3 length: 16 residues. CDR3 regions were amplified by Arm-PCR using iRepertoire HTBI primers to build TCR beta libraries. TCRdb re-derived calls from the multiplex PCR reads in MiXCR, one entry per CDR3 protein. This table holds a few hundred thousand distinct CDR3 sequences, around a sixth found once. This clonotype has ten or more counts. Its cognate antigen is unknown. This sample also appeared in a second study, on T cells in Graves' hyperthyroidism and ophthalmopathy. As that study records: An initial round of RT-PCR targeting the TCR CDR3 relied on the HTBI primer set.

This receptor was taken from a woman aged 25 to 39 with Graves disease. The chain links TRBV6-1 to TRBJ1-1, with D possibly being TRBD1 (6 bases). The specimen was peripheral blood mononuclear cells (PBMCs), collected at new diagnosis, from a patient treated with antithyroid drugs. CDR3 residues: CASSSGQGLGNTEAFF. The CDR3 coding sequence is TGTGCCAGCTCCTCCGGGCAGGGGTTGGGGAACACTGAAGCTTTCTTT.